Listed here is a single T cell receptor beta chain. Its antigen is as yet unknown. The entirety of the isolated RNA underwent reverse transcription, so expressed TCRB transcripts were sequenced. Average reads for naive, central memory and regulatory T cell samples were several million. Repertoires were generated with immunoSEQ multiplex PCR, while TCRdb's copy carries only in-frame clones and drops some. The table lists tens of thousands of clones, roughly three fifths of them singletons. This entry comes from a study of beta chain features in type 1 diabetes. Study-level findings and limits: Any PCR bias toward short templates would affect both groups alike. It was among patients, rather than healthy donors, that naive, central memory and Treg TCRB repertoires appeared more similar.

CD4+ naive, central memory, regulatory and stem cell-like memory cells were sorted via CD45RO/CCR7/CD25/CD127/CD95/CD27. The CDR3 totals 14 residues. Germline V gene lookup returns CDR1 KGHSH and CDR2 LQKENI. The J segment lost 4 bases and the V segment lost 3 bases, leaving 4 bases of the junction unmatched. This receptor was obtained from a woman between 18 and 29 years old in good health. The chain is built from TRBV18 and TRBJ1-1; 8 bases align to TRBD1. Source material: Tregs from blood. In DNA form, the CDR3 reads TGTGCCAGCTCACCTAACAGGGGGTCCACTGAAGCTTTCTTT. This codes for CASSPNRGSTEAFF.